The TCR beta chain described here comes from a study of shared clonotypes between healthy human individuals. The wider study: CD4 naive and CD4 memory each took three plates per donor, while CD8 naive took two and CD8 memory one. Study-wide results and limits: Generally, estimated richness proved larger in naive subsets than it did in memory subsets. The study found lower generation probabilities in non-shared clonotypes than in those shared by all four donors.

Among the donors, all were Caucasian adults who lived in Nashville, Tennessee. Data came from immunoSEQ multiplex PCR; TCRdb stores just in-frame clones and leaves some out. The data hold roughly 2.2 million clones, with just under 95% observed a single time. Turning to this clone: The target antigen is unknown.

Germline V gene data show CDR1 as MNHNS and CDR2 as SASEGT. The CDR3 runs 14 residues. The V segment lost 6 bases and the J segment 3 bases; nucleotides outside the gene matches: 7. This TCR was recovered from a man aged 18 to 29 in good health. Some clones in this sample may be carry-over from other donors' samples. V and J are TRBV6-1 and TRBJ2-7, with 8 positions matching TRBD1. The specimen was naive CD4+ T cells from PBMCs. Subset here: CD45RA+ positively selected. The CDR3 coding sequence is TGTGCCAGCAGCGGACAGGGTTGGTACTACGAGCAGTACTTC. It encodes CASSGQGWYYEQYF.